This TCR beta chain was obtained from a study of OX40 agonist ivuxolimab in advanced cancers. Study context: Patients received the agonistic anti-OX40 (CD134) antibody ivuxolimab. Antecedent anti-PD-1, anti-PD-L1 or anti-CTLA-4 therapy was permissible, with approximately 44% having received some. Averaging around 60 years in age, with a range of about 20 to 90, the cohort was about 83% male.

Sampled blood was obtained at baseline, cycle 4 day 1, and cycle 7 day 1. The length of the CDR3 is 19 residues. Trimming shortened V by 3 bases and J by 1 base, and 24 bases separated the two germline ends. The V gene's germline CDR1 is KGHSH and CDR2 LQKENI. The repertoire was sequenced with immunoSEQ multiplex PCR; TCRdb's copy has only in-frame clones and lacks some. The repertoire holds approximately 72,000 clones, with 88% as singletons. This chain connects TRBV18 to TRBJ1-2, with D maybe TRBD1 (5 bases). The sequences come from CD4+ or CD8+ T cells sorted from blood, collected in a trial of the OX40 agonist ivuxolimab. The TCR was taken from an adult with an advanced solid tumor such as melanoma, head and neck, liver or kidney cancer. The CDR3 reads CASSPNPGTVQGYNYGYTF. The CDR3 nucleotides are TGTGCCAGCTCACCCAATCCCGGGACCGTCCAAGGATATAACTATGGCTACACCTTC.